This paragraph covers one T cell receptor (beta chain) sequence. Sequencing used immunoSEQ multiplex PCR; TCRdb keeps in-frame clones, though not all of them. The sample has tens of thousands of clones, roughly 90% seen once; the top ten hold roughly 2%. The data were taken from a study of T cell changes during pregnancy in multiple sclerosis. This CDR3 spans 15 amino acids. The germline CDR1 and CDR2 sequences are MNHEY and SVGAGI. After removal of 6 bases from V and 4 bases from J, the junction contained 5 bases not matched to a gene. The receptor's source is a female donor with multiple sclerosis, enrolled in a pregnancy study. Sequenced material: peripheral blood, taken in the second trimester of pregnancy. This rearrangement joins TRBV6-5 to TRBJ2-2, with 10 nucleotides matching TRBD2. The DNA for the CDR3 is TGTGCCAGCAGCCCCGGGACTAGCGTCACCGGGGAGCTGTTTTTT. Translating gives CASSPGTSVTGELFF.